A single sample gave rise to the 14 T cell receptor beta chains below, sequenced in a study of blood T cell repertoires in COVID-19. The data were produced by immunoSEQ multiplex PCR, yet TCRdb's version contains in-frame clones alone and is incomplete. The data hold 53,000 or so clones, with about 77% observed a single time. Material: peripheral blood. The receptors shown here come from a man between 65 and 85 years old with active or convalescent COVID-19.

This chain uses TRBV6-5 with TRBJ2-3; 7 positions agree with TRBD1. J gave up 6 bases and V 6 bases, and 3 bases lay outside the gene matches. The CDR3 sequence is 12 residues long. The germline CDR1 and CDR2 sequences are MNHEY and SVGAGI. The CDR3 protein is CASSLRGDTQYF. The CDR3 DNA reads TGTGCCAGCAGCCTCAGGGGGGATACGCAGTATTTT.

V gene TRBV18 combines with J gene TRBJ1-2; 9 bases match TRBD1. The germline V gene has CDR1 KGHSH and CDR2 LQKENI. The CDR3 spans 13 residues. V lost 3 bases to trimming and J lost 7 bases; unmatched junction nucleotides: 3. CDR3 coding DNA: TGTGCCAGCTCACCGGACAGGGGCTCTGGCTACACCTTC. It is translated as CASSPDRGSGYTF.

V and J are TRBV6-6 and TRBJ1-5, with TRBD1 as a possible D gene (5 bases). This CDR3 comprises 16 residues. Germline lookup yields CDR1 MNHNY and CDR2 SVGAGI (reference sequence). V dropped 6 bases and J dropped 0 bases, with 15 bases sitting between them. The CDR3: CASSPVQRGSNQPQHF. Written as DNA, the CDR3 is TGTGCCAGCAGCCCCGTACAAAGGGGTAGCAATCAGCCCCAGCATTTT.

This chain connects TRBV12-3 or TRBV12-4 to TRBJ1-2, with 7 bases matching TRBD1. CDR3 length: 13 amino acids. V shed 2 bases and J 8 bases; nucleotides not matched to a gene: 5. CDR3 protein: CASSLLAGGGYTF. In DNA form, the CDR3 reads TGTGCCAGCAGTTTACTGGCAGGGGGAGGCTACACCTTC.

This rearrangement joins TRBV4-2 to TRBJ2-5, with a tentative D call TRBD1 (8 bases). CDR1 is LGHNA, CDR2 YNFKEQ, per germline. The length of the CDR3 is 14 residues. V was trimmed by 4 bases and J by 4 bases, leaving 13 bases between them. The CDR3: CASSLTGGGETQYF. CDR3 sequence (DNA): TGTGCCAGCAGCCTTACAGGGGGGGGAGAGACCCAGTACTTC.

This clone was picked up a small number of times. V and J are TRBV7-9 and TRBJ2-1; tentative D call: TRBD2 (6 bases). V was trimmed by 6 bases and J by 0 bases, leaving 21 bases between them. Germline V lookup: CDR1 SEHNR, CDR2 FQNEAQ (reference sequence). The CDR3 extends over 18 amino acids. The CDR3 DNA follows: TGTGCCAGCAGTCGGGACTTGAAAACGGCGAGCTCCTACAATGAGCAGTTCTTC. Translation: CASSRDLKTASSYNEQFF.

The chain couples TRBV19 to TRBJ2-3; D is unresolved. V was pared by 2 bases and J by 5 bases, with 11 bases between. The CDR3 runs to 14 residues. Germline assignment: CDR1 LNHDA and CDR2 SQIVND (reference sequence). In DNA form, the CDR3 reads TGTGCCAGTAGTATAATGTGGGCCAAAGATACGCAGTATTTT. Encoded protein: CASSIMWAKDTQYF.

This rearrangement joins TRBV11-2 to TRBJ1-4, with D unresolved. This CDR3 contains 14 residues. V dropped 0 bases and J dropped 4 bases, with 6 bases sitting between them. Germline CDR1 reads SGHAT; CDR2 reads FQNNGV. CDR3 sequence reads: CASSLDTVNEKLFF. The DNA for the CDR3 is TGTGCCAGCAGCTTAGATACAGTTAATGAAAAACTGTTTTTT.

The CDR3 sequence: CASRGDRNYGYTF. The CDR3 DNA is TGTGCCAGCAGGGGGGACAGGAACTATGGCTACACCTTC. The rearrangement links TRBV2 to TRBJ1-2; TRBD1 matches at 8 bases. The CDR3 spans 13 residues. CDR1 and CDR2 from the germline V gene are SNHLY and FYNNEI. The ends lost 6 bases at V and 2 bases at J; junction bases unmatched: 2. The full variable domain, rest sourced from reference TRBV2 and TRBJ1-2, is EPEVTQTPSHQVTQMGQEVILRCVPISNHLYFYWYRQILGQKVEFLVSFYNNEISEKSEIFDDQFSVERPDGSNFTLKIRSTKLEDSAMYFCASRGDRNYGYTFGSGTRLTVV.

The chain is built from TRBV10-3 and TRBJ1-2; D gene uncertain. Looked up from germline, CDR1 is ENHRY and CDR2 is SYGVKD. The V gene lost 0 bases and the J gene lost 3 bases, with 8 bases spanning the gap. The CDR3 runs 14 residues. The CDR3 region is CAISESFGDYGYTF. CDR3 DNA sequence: TGTGCCATCAGTGAGTCCTTCGGGGACTATGGCTACACCTTC.

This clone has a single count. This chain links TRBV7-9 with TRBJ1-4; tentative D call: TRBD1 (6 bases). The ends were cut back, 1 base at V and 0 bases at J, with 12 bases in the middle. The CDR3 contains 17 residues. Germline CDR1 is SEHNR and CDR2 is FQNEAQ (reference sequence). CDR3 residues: CASSLVGGRATNEKLFF. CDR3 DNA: TGTGCCAGCAGCTTAGTAGGGGGACGAGCAACTAATGAAAAACTGTTTTTT. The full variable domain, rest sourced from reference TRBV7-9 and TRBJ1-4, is DTGVSQNPRHKITKRGQNVTFRCDPISEHNRLYWYRQTLGQGPEFLTYFQNEAQLEKSRLLSDRFSAERPKGSFSTLEIQRTEQGDSAMYLCASSLVGGRATNEKLFFGSGTQLSVL.

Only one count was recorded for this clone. The CDR3 loop reads CASSHARAGGSSYEQYF. Written as DNA, the CDR3 is TGTGCCAGCTCACATGCCCGGGCGGGGGGTAGCTCCTACGAGCAGTACTTC. The rearrangement uses TRBV18 and TRBJ2-7; 8 nucleotides line up with TRBD2. The germline V gene has CDR1 KGHSH and CDR2 LQKENI. CDR3 length equals 17 residues. Trimming cost V 4 bases and J 0 bases; bases outside gene matches: 11.

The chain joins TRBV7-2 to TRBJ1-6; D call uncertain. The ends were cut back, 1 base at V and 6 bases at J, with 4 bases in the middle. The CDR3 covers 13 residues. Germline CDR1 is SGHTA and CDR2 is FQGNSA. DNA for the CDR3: TGTGCCAGCAGCTTAGACGGTAATTCACCCCTCCACTTT. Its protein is CASSLDGNSPLHF.

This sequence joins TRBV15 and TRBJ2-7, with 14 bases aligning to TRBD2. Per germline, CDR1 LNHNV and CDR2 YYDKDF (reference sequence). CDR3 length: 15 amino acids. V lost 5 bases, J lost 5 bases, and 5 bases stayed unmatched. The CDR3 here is CATSPGTSGSNEQYF. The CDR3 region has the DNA TGTGCCACCAGCCCCGGGACTAGCGGGAGTAACGAGCAGTACTTC.